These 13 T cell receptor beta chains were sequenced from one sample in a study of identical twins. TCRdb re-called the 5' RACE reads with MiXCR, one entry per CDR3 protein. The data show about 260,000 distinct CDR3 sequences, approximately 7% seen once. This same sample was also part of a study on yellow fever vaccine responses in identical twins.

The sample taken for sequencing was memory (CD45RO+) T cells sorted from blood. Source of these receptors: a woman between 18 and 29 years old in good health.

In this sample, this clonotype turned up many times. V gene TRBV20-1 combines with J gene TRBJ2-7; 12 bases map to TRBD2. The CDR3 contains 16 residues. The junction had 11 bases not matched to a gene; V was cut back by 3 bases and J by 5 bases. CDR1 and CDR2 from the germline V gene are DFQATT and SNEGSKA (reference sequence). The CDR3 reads CSASLASGRAIDEQYF. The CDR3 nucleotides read TGCAGTGCTAGTCTGGCTAGCGGGAGGGCCATCGACGAGCAGTACTTC.

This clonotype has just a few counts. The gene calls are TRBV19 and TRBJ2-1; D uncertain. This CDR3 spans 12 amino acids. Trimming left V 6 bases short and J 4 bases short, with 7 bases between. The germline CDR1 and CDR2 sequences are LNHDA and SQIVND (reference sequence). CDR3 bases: TGTGCCAGTAGGACGGAGTACAATGAGCAGTTCTTC. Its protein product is CASRTEYNEQFF.

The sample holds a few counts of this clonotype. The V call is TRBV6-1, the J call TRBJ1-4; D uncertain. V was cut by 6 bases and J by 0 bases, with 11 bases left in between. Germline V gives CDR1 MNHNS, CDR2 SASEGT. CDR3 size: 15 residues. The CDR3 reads CASRVSPATNEKLFF. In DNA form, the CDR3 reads TGTGCCAGCAGAGTATCCCCAGCAACTAATGAAAAACTGTTTTTT.

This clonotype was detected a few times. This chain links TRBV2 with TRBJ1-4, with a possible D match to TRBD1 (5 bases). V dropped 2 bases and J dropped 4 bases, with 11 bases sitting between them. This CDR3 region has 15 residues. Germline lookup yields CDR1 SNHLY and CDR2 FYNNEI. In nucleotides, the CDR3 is TGTGCCAGCAGTGAACGGCAGGGAGTTAATGAAAAACTGTTTTTT. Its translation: CASSERQGVNEKLFF.

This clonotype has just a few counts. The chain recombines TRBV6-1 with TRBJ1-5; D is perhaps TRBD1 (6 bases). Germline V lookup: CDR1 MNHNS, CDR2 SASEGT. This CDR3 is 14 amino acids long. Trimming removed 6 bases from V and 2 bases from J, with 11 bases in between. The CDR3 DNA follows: TGTGCCAGCAGCCGACGACAGGGCAATCAGCCCCAGCATTTT. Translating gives CASSRRQGNQPQHF.

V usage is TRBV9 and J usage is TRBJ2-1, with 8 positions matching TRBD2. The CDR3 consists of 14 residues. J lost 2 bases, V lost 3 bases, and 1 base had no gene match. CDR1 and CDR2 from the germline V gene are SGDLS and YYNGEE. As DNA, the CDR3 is TGTGCCAGCAGCGCGGGAGGGCCCTACAATGAGCAGTTCTTC. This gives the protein CASSAGGPYNEQFF.

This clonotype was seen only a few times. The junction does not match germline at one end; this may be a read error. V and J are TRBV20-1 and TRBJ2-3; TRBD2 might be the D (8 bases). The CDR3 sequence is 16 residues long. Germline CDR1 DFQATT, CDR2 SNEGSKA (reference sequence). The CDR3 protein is CCARGGLSGSADTQYF. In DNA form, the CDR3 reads TGCTGTGCTAGAGGGGGCTTGAGCGGGAGTGCAGATACGCAGTATTTT.

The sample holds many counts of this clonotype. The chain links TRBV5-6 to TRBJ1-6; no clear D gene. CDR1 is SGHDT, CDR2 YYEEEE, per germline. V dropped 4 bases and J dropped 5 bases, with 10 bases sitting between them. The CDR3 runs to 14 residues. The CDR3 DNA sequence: TGTGCCAGCAGCACAACGAAAGATAATTCACCCCTCCACTTT. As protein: CASSTTKDNSPLHF.

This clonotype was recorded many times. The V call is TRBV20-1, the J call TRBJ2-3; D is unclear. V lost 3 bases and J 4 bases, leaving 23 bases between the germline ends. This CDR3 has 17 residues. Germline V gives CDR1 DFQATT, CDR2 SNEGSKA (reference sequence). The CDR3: CSARPLVGSDGADTQYF. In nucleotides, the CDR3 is TGCAGTGCTAGGCCCCTCGTGGGCTCCGATGGGGCAGATACGCAGTATTTT.

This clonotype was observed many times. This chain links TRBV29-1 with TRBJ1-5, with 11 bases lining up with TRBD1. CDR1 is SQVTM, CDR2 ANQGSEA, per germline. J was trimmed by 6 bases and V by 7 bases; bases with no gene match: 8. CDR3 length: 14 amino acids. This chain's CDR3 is CSARTGGDGQPQHF. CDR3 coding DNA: TGCAGCGCCCGGACAGGGGGCGATGGTCAGCCCCAGCATTTT.

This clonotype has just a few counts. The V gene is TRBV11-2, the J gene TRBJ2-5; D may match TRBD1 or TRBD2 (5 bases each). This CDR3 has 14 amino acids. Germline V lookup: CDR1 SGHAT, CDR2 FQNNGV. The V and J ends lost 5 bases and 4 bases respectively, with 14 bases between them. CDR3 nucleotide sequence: TGTGCCAGCAGCCCCCATCCGGGGCCAGAGACCCAGTACTTC. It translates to CASSPHPGPETQYF.

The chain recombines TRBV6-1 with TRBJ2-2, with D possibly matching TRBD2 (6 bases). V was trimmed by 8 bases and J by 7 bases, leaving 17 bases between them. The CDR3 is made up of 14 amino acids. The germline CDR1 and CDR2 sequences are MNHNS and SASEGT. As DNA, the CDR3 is TGTGCCAGCTCCCAGGACTGGGAGGTCGGGGAGCTGTTTTTT. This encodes CASSQDWEVGELFF.

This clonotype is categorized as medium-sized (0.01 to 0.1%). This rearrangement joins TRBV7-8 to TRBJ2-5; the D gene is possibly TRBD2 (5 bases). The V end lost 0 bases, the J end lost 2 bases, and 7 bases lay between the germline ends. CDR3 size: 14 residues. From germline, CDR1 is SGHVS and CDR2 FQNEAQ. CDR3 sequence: CASSLATTQETQYF. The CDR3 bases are TGTGCCAGCAGCTTAGCGACTACTCAAGAGACCCAGTACTTC.